These 32 T cell receptor beta chains originate from one sample sequenced in a study of cytomegalovirus exposure and HLA in healthy donors. The PCR used 60 Vbeta and 13 Jbeta primers. Profiling relied on immunoSEQ multiplex PCR, and the TCRdb table lists in-frame clones only, not all of them. The data show about 150,000 clones, with about 80% seen just once and over 10% held by the top ten. The specimen was PBMCs. These receptors were taken from a man in his thirties or forties in good health and CMV-seropositive.

J is TRBJ1-2 and V is TRBV6-1; 8 bases are shared with TRBD1. The J segment lost 8 bases and the V segment lost 5 bases, leaving 7 bases of the junction unmatched. The CDR3 is 13 residues long. From germline, CDR1 is MNHNS and CDR2 SASEGT. The CDR3 spells CASSPQGAPGYTF. The CDR3 DNA reads as TGTGCCAGCAGTCCGCAGGGGGCGCCCGGCTACACCTTC.

V is TRBV4-2 and J is TRBJ2-3; 8 nucleotides align to TRBD2. J lost 3 bases, V lost 1 base, and 6 bases had no gene match. Germline values: CDR1 LGHNA, CDR2 YNFKEQ. The CDR3 covers 16 residues. CDR3 in DNA: TGTGCCAGCAGCCAAGCCCCCGGGAGGGGTACAGATACGCAGTATTTT. This sequence encodes CASSQAPGRGTDTQYF.

The chain combines TRBV28 with TRBJ2-7, with TRBD1 matching over 10 bases. Germline V lookup: CDR1 MDHEN, CDR2 SYDVKM. The trim removed 5 bases at V and 2 bases at J, leaving 9 bases unmatched. This CDR3 spans 16 amino acids. As DNA, the CDR3 is TGTGCCAGCAGTGATAGCGACAGGGGGCCTCCCTACGAGCAGTACTTC. This gives the protein CASSDSDRGPPYEQYF.

V usage is TRBV4-1 and J usage is TRBJ2-1, with D possibly matching TRBD2 (5 bases). The CDR3 sequence is 16 residues long. The V gene's germline CDR1 is MGHRA and CDR2 YSYEKL. The V end was cut by 1 base, the J end by 4 bases, with 14 bases between. This CDR3 reads CASSQGGRLKYNEQFF. The CDR3 DNA is TGCGCCAGCAGCCAAGGAGGCAGACTAAAATACAATGAGCAGTTCTTC.

The V call is TRBV30, the J call TRBJ2-5, with 10 bases aligning to TRBD2. The CDR3 has 14 amino acids. Germline loops: CDR1 GTSNPN, CDR2 SVGIG (reference sequence). After removal of 3 bases from V and 0 bases from J, the junction contained 1 base not matched to a gene. The DNA for the CDR3 is TGTGCCTGGAGGACTAGCGGGTACCAAGAGACCCAGTACTTC. Translating it yields CAWRTSGYQETQYF.

This chain links TRBV10-1 with TRBJ2-2; D possibly corresponds to TRBD1 (6 bases). CDR3 length: 12 residues. The V gene lost 10 bases and the J gene lost 6 bases, with 12 bases spanning the gap. CDR1 is WNHNN, CDR2 SYGVQD, per germline (reference sequence). The CDR3 DNA is TGCGCCAAGACAGGATGCTCCGGGGAGCTGTTTTTT. Translated, it gives CAKTGCSGELFF.

The chain is built from TRBV4-2 and TRBJ2-7; 11 bases align to TRBD2. The ends lost 1 base at V and 1 base at J; junction bases unmatched: 3. The CDR3 length is 16 residues. Germline V gene data show CDR1 as LGHNA and CDR2 as YNFKEQ. CDR3 in DNA: TGTGCCAGCAGCCAAGGAACTAGCGGGGGATCCTACGAGCAGTACTTC. Translating it yields CASSQGTSGGSYEQYF.

The chain is built from TRBV7-3 and TRBJ2-1, with 10 positions matching TRBD2. V shed 5 bases and J 1 base; nucleotides not matched to a gene: 8. The CDR3 sequence is 17 residues long. CDR1 is SGHTA, CDR2 FQGTGA, per germline. The CDR3 nucleotides read TGTGCCAGCAGCCCCTCCCCGACTAGCGGGTCCTACAATGAGCAGTTCTTC. Its protein is CASSPSPTSGSYNEQFF.

The chain links TRBV28 to TRBJ2-4; D is perhaps TRBD1 (5 bases). The CDR3 is 15 amino acids. The V end was cut by 4 bases, the J end by 5 bases, with 15 bases between. CDR1 is MDHEN and CDR2 is SYDVKM in the germline V gene. The chain's CDR3 is CASSSLREIQNIQYF. The CDR3 coding sequence is TGTGCCAGCAGTTCCCTCAGGGAAATCCAAAACATTCAGTACTTC. The full variable domain, completed using reference TRBV28 and TRBJ2-4, is DVKVTQSSRYLVKRTGEKVFLECVQDMDHENMFWYRQDPGLGLRLIYFSYDVKMKEKGDIPEGYSVSREKKERFSLILESASTNQTSMYLCASSSLREIQNIQYFGAGTRLSVL.

A note on this clone: Other DNA sequences in the sample encode the same CDR3. The chain links TRBV6-6 to TRBJ2-7; 7 bases map to TRBD1. Germline V CDR1 and CDR2: MNHNY, SVGAGI (reference sequence). V was clipped by 8 bases and J by 6 bases; unmatched bases: 10. There are 13 residues in the CDR3. The CDR3 nucleotides read TGTGCCAGCTCCCGACAGGGCCCAGGCGAGCAGTACTTC. It specifies CASSRQGPGEQYF.

The genes are TRBV7-6 and TRBJ2-7; 7 positions match TRBD1. Trimming cost V 0 bases and J 0 bases; bases outside gene matches: 8. The length of the CDR3 is 17 residues. Germline V gives CDR1 SGHVS, CDR2 FNYEAQ. The CDR3 nucleotides are TGTGCCAGCAGCTTAGCGCCTACAGGGGCTAGCTCCTACGAGCAGTACTTC. It codes for CASSLAPTGASSYEQYF.

The sample holds a few counts of this clone. J is TRBJ2-1 and V is TRBV7-2; 10 bases agree with TRBD1. This CDR3 has 15 amino acids. V was clipped by 6 bases and J by 3 bases; unmatched bases: 5. Germline V lookup: CDR1 SGHTA, CDR2 FQGNSA. Here the CDR3 DNA reads TGTGCCAGCAGATATGGACAGGGGGGCTACAATGAGCAGTTCTTC. Its translation is CASRYGQGGYNEQFF.

This sequence joins TRBV11-3 and TRBJ2-7; 10 nucleotides agree with TRBD1. The CDR3 is 15 residues long. Germline assignment: CDR1 SGHNT and CDR2 YENEEA. The trim removed 1 base at V and 3 bases at J, leaving 3 bases unmatched. CDR3 bases: TGTGCCAGCAGCTTAGGCGGGACAGGGGACTACGAGCAGTACTTC. Amino acid sequence: CASSLGGTGDYEQYF.

Written as DNA, the CDR3 is TGTGCCAGCAGCCAAGTTTTTACTAGACCCGGCCAAGAGACCCAGTACTTC. This gives the protein CASSQVFTRPGQETQYF. V gene TRBV4-2 combines with J gene TRBJ2-5; D possibly corresponds to TRBD2 (5 bases). Deletions cut 1 base from V and 1 base from J, with 16 bases between. Germline V gives CDR1 LGHNA, CDR2 YNFKEQ. The CDR3 is 17 residues long.

The gene calls are TRBV7-2 and TRBJ1-3; D not certain. Germline V gene sequence: CDR1 SGHTA, CDR2 FQGNSA. This CDR3 is 16 amino acids long. The germline V and J ends were trimmed by 5 bases and 4 bases, with 18 bases remaining between them. The CDR3: CASSPVYEGWGNTIYF. In nucleotides, the CDR3 is TGTGCCAGCAGCCCCGTGTACGAGGGCTGGGGAAACACCATATATTTT.

The chain has TRBV6-5 and TRBJ2-7; D possibly corresponds to TRBD1 (6 bases). The germline V gene encodes CDR1 MNHEY and CDR2 SVGAGI. CDR3 length: 15 residues. V lost 0 bases to trimming and J lost 3 bases, with 12 bases between them. In nucleotides, the CDR3 is TGTGCCAGCAGTTACTCGCAGGGGCTGATCTACGAGCAGTACTTC. It yields the protein CASSYSQGLIYEQYF.

This clone was recorded once. The gene calls are TRBV7-2 and TRBJ2-7, with 12 bases fitting TRBD2. Trimming removed 5 bases from V and 2 bases from J; junction bases left unmatched: 4. Germline loops: CDR1 SGHTA, CDR2 FQGNSA. CDR3 size: 15 residues. CDR3 coding DNA: TGTGCCAGCAGCCACGGGACTAGCGGGCCCTACGAGCAGTACTTC. Amino acid sequence: CASSHGTSGPYEQYF. Using reference TRBV7-2 and TRBJ2-7 for the parts outside the CDR3, the full variable domain is GAGVSQSPSNKVTEKGKDVELRCDPISGHTALYWYRQSLGQGLEFLIYFQGNSAPDKSGLPSDRFSAERTGGSVSTLTIQRTQQEDSAVYLCASSHGTSGPYEQYFGPGTRLTVT.

V gene TRBV9 combines with J gene TRBJ2-2; maybe TRBD2 (5 bases). The germline V and J ends were trimmed by 5 bases and 5 bases, with 10 bases remaining between them. From germline, CDR1 is SGDLS and CDR2 YYNGEE. CDR3 length: 13 residues. CDR3 in amino acids: CASSAPGTGELFF. CDR3 DNA sequence: TGTGCCAGCAGTGCGCCGGGGACCGGGGAGCTGTTTTTT.

The chain joins TRBV29-1 to TRBJ2-7, with 13 positions matching TRBD2. CDR1 is SQVTM and CDR2 is ANQGSEA in the germline V gene. V gave up 4 bases and J gave up 5 bases; unmatched junction bases: 2. This CDR3 has 13 residues. The CDR3 sequence: CSVGTSGSHEQYF. The CDR3 region has the DNA TGCAGCGTTGGGACTAGCGGGAGCCACGAGCAGTACTTC.

The chain carries TRBV10-1 and TRBJ2-1, with 8 bases matching TRBD1. The CDR3 consists of 16 residues. The germline V gene has CDR1 WNHNN and CDR2 SYGVQD (reference sequence). The junction had 3 bases not matched to a gene; V was cut back by 0 bases and J by 2 bases. In DNA, the CDR3 is TGCGCCAGCAGTGAGTCCAGGGGGCTCACCTACAATGAGCAGTTCTTC. It encodes CASSESRGLTYNEQFF.

V and J are TRBV7-2 and TRBJ1-2; D perhaps matches TRBD1 (6 bases). CDR3 length: 13 amino acids. The germline V gene has CDR1 SGHTA and CDR2 FQGNSA. V was clipped by 7 bases and J by 3 bases, with 12 bases between them. CDR3 sequence: CASNRASDYGYTF. CDR3 nucleotide sequence: TGTGCCAGCAACAGGGCTTCGGACTATGGCTACACCTTC.

CDR3 coding DNA: TGTGCCAGCAGCGCTGACATGATCTGGGACACCGGGGAGCTGTTTTTT. Translating it yields CASSADMIWDTGELFF. The chain links TRBV2 to TRBJ2-2; D is ambiguous. Germline assignment: CDR1 SNHLY and CDR2 FYNNEI. V was clipped by 6 bases and J by 3 bases, with 17 bases between them. CDR3 length: 16 amino acids.

This clone was observed a single time. The chain is built from TRBV5-4 and TRBJ1-1, with 7 bases that match TRBD1. This CDR3 spans 16 amino acids. J lost 1 base, V lost 4 bases, and 10 bases had no gene match. Germline CDR1 reads SGHNT; CDR2 reads YYREEE (reference sequence). CDR3 coding DNA: TGTGCCAGCAGCCGGGACAGAGAAAGGGAGAACACTGAAGCTTTCTTT. It specifies CASSRDRERENTEAFF.

The chain links TRBV7-9 to TRBJ2-1; TRBD1 agrees at 7 bases. V was pared by 2 bases and J by 10 bases, with 5 bases of the junction left unmatched. The V gene's germline CDR1 is SEHNR and CDR2 FQNEAQ (reference sequence). The CDR3 totals 13 residues. The CDR3 DNA reads TGTGCCAGCAGCTTAAGGGCACAGGGGGAGCAGTTCTTC. It translates to CASSLRAQGEQFF.

This clone occurred once. The chain recombines TRBV18 with TRBJ2-1; D is possibly TRBD2 (6 bases). The germline gives CDR1 KGHSH, CDR2 LQKENI. V was shortened by 6 bases and J by 8 bases, with 14 bases between the two germline ends. The CDR3 contains 13 residues. CDR3 bases: TGTGCCAGCTCGGGCGGGGTGGTCGATGAGCAGTTCTTC. The encoded protein is CASSGGVVDEQFF.

The genes are TRBV29-1 and TRBJ2-7; the D gene is possibly TRBD2 (5 bases). Looked up from germline, CDR1 is SQVTM and CDR2 is ANQGSEA. V was shortened by 3 bases and J by 0 bases, with 15 bases between the two germline ends. There are 15 residues in the CDR3. This CDR3 is CSVERVGDTSYEQYF. CDR3 DNA: TGCAGCGTTGAGAGGGTCGGCGATACCTCCTACGAGCAGTACTTC.

The J gene is TRBJ2-7, the V gene TRBV9, with 8 bases lining up with TRBD1. From germline, CDR1 is SGDLS and CDR2 YYNGEE. The CDR3 sequence is 16 residues long. With V trimmed by 4 bases and J by 6 bases, 15 bases remained unmatched. The CDR3 DNA is TGTGCCAGCAGCACAGGGGACAGGCTGAAGCTCTCCGAGCAGTACTTC. This sequence encodes CASSTGDRLKLSEQYF.

V is TRBV25-1 and J is TRBJ1-3; no clear D gene. This CDR3 comprises 12 residues. Germline V gene sequence: CDR1 MGHDK, CDR2 SYGVNS. V lost 8 bases and J lost 1, with 6 bases in between. Here the CDR3 reads CASGQSGNTIYF. The CDR3 DNA reads as TGTGCCAGCGGCCAGTCTGGAAACACCATATATTTT.

This chain connects TRBV5-1 to TRBJ2-3, with TRBD1 matching 7 bases. J was trimmed by 1 base and V by 5 bases; bases with no gene match: 4. Germline V CDR1 and CDR2: SGHRS, YFSETQ. CDR3 length equals 14 residues. CDR3 coding DNA: TGCGCCAGCAGATTAGGGACAGGCACAGATACGCAGTATTTT. Amino acid sequence: CASRLGTGTDTQYF. Based on the CDR3 plus reference TRBV5-1 and TRBJ2-3, the full variable domain is KAGVTQTPRYLIKTRGQQVTLSCSPISGHRSVSWYQQTPGQGLQFLFEYFSETQRNKGNFPGRFSGRQFSNSRSEMNVSTLELGDSALYLCASRLGTGTDTQYFGPGTRLTVL.

This clone came up a few times. V usage is TRBV4-2 and J usage is TRBJ2-1; D unresolved. The CDR3 is 13 residues long. Germline CDR1 and CDR2: LGHNA and YNFKEQ. The V end was cut by 5 bases, the J end by 8 bases, with 13 bases between. CDR3 nucleotide sequence: TGTGCCAGCAGCTTGGGCCTATGGGATGAGCAGTTCTTC. Translating it yields CASSLGLWDEQFF.

The chain combines TRBV6-1 with TRBJ1-4; D remains ambiguous. Trimming shortened V by 4 bases and J by 7 bases, and 19 bases separated the two germline ends. Germline lookup yields CDR1 MNHNS and CDR2 SASEGT. CDR3 length: 16 residues. The CDR3 region has the DNA TGTGCCAGCAGTGTTAAGAGTTCCGCCTCGAGTGAAAAACTGTTTTTT. Its protein product is CASSVKSSASSEKLFF.

A single count supports this clone. The genes are TRBV6-4 and TRBJ2-2; D might be TRBD1 (5 bases). V lost 5 bases, J lost 2 bases, and 9 bases lay in between. Germline V gives CDR1 MRHNA, CDR2 SNTAGT. The CDR3 consists of 14 residues. The DNA of the CDR3 is TGTGCCAGCAGTTCTGACAGAAACACCGGGGAGCTGTTTTTT. Its protein is CASSSDRNTGELFF.